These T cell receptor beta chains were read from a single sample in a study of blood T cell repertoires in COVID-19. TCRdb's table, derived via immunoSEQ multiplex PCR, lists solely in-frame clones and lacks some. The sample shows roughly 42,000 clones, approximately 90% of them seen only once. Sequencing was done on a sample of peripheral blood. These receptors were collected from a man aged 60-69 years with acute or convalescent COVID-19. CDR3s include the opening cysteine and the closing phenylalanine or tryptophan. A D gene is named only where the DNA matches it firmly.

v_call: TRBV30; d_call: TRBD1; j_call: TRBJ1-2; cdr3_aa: CAWRLGQGVYGYTF
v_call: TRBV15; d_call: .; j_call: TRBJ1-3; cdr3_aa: CATGGSPGNTIYF
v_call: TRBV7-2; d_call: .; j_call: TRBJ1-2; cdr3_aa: CASSQGRGNYGYTF
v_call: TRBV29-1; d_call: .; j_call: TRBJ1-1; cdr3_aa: CSGKRGQTNTEAFF
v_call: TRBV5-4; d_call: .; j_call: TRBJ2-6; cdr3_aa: CASSLGGFSGANVLTF
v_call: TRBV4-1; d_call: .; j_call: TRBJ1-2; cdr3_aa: CASSRDINYGYTF
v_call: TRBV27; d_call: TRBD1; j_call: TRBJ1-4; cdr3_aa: CASSLTGVGEKLFF
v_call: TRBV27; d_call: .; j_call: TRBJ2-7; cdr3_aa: CASARVSSYEQYF
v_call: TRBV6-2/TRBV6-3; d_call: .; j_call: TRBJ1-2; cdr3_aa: CASSYLTDYGYTF
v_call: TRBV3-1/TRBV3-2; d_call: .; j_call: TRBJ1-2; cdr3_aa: CASSPGTTQNYGYTF
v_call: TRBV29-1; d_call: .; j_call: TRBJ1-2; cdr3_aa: CSVVQGNGYTF
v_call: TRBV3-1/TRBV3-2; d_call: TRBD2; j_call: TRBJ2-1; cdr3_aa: CASSLGLASDEQFF
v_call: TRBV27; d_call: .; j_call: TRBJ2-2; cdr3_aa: CASSSPSGGRTGELFF
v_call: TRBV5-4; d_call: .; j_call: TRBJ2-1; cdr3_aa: CASSNPSFRRSVNNEQFF
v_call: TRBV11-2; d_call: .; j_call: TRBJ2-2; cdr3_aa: CASSLRWGRNTGELFF
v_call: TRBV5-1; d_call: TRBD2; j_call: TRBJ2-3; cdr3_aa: CASSQLAGGPSDTQYF
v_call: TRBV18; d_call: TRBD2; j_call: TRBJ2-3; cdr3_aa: CASSPTLAGGTDTQYF
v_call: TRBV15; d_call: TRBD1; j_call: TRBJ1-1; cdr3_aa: CAIGQGNEEAFF
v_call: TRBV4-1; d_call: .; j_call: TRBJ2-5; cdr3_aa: CASSQDEFLDRGETQYF
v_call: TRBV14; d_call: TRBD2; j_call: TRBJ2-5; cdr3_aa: CASSQDRLAGARGETQYF
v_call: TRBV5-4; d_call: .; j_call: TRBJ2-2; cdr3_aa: CASSSTQGTGELFF
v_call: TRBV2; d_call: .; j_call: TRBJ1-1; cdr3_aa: CASVLVPGTEAFF
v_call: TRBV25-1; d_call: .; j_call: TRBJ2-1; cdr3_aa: CASSPNRKQSVYNEQFF
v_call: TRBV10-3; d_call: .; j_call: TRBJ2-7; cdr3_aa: CAISDKLDEQYF
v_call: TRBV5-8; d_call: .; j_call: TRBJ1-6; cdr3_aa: CASSLGPNSPLHF
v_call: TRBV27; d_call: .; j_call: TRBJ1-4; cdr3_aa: CASSFFGQGRNEKLFF
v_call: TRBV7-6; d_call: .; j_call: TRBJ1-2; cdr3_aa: CASSLAGTLVGGYTF
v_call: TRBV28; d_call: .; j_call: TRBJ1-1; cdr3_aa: CASKDWTENTEAFF
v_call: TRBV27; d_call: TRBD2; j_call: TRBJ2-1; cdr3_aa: CASSLLSSGVNNEQFF
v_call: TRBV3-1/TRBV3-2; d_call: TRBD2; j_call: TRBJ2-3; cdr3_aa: CASSHGTSVADTQYF
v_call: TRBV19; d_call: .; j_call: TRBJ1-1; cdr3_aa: CASSIGVKTEAFF
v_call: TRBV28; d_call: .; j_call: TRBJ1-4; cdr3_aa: CASSIDLVVGEKLFF
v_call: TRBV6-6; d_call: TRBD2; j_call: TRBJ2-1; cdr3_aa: CASSRLAVAEQFF
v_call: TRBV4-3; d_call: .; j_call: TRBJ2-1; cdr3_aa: CASSQVQGEFWRTILF
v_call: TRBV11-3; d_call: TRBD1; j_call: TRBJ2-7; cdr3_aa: CASSLTTGFEQYF
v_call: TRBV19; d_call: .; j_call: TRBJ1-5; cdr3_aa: CASSIRAGWGNQPQHF
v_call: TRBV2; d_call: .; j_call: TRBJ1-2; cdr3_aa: CASRGGANYGYTF
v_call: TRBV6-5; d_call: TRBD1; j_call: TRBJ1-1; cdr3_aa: CATTRQGSNTEAFF
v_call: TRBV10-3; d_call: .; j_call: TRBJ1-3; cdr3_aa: CAISGTGSGNTIYF
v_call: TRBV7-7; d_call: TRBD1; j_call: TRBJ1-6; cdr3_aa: CAVGGQGLSPLHF
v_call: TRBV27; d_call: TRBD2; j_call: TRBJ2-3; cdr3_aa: CASSLGGGPTDTQYF
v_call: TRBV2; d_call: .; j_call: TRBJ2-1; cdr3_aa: CASSEDRAFNNEQFF
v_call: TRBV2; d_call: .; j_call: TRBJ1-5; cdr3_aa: CASSEARVSNQPQHF
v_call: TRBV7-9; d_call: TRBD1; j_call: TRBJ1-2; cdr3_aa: CASSAGQGAYNYGYTF